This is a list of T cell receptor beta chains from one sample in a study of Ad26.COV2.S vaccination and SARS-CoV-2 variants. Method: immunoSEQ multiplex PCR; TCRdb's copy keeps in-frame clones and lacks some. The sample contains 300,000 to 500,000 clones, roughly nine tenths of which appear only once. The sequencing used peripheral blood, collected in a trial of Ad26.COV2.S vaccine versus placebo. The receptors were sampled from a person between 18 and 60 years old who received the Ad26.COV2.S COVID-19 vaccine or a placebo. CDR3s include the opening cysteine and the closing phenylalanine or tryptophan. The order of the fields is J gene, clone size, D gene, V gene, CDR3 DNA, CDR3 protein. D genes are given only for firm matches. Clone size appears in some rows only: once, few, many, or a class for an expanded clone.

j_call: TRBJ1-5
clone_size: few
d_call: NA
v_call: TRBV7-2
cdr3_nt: TGTGCCAGCAGCTTAGCGGGGGATCAGCCCCAGCATTTT
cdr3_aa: CASSLAGDQPQHF

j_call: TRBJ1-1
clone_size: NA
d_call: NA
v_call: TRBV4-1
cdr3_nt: TGCGCCAGCAGCCAAATGGGTGCATTGAACACTGAAGCTTTCTTT
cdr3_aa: CASSQMGALNTEAFF

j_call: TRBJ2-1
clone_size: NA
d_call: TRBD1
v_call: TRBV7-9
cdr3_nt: TGTGCCAGCAGCTCCGGGACAGGGTATTCGAATGAGCAGTTCTTC
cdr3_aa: CASSSGTGYSNEQFF

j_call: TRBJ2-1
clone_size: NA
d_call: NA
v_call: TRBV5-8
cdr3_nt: TGTGCCAGCAGCGGATTTTACAATGAGCAGTTCTTC
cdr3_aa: CASSGFYNEQFF

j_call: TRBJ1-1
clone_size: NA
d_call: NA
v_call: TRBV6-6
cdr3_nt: TGTGCCAGCAGGGCTAGGGAGAACACTGAAGCTTTCTTT
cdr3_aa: CASRARENTEAFF

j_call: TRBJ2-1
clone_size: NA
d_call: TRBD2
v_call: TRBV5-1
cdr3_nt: TGCGCCAGCAGCTTGAGGGGACTAGTGGCTGAGCAGTTCTTC
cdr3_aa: CASSLRGLVAEQFF

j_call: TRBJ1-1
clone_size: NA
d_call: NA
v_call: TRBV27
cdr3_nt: TGTGCCAGCAGTTTTCGGCAGAGGACTGAAGCTTTCTTT
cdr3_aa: CASSFRQRTEAFF

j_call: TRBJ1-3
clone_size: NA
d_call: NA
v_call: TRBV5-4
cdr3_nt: TGTGCCAGCAGCCGGGACCTTAGCTCTGGAAACACCATATATTTT
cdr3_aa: CASSRDLSSGNTIYF

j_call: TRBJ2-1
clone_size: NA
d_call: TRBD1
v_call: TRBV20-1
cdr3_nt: TGCAGTGCTAAGGACGGGACAGGGGGATTCTTC
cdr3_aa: CSAKDGTGGFF

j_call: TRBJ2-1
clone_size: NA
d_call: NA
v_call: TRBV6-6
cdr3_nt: TGTGCCAGCAGTTACGCTTGGGAGAGCTCCTACAATGAGCAGTTCTTC
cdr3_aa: CASSYAWESSYNEQFF

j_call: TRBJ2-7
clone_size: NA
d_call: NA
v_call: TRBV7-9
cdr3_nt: TGTGCCAGCAGCTCACAGCTCTACGAGCAGTACTTC
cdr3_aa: CASSSQLYEQYF

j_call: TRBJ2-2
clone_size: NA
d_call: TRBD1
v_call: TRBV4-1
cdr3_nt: TGCGCCAGCAGCAGGGGGCAGGGCGGGGAGCTGTTTTTT
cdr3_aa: CASSRGQGGELFF

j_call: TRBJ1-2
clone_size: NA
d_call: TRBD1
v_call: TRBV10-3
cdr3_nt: TGTGCCATCAGCCGAGGACAGGGCGCGGATGGCTACACCTTC
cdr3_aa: CAISRGQGADGYTF

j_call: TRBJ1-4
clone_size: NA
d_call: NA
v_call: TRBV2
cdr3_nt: TGTGCCAGCACGAGGGTCGGCAGTTATAATGAAAAACTGTTTTTT
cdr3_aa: CASTRVGSYNEKLFF

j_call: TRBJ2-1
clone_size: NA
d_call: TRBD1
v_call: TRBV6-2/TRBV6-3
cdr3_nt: TGTGCCAGCAGTTACAGTCCAATAGGGGGCATATACAATGAGCAGTTCTTC
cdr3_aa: CASSYSPIGGIYNEQFF

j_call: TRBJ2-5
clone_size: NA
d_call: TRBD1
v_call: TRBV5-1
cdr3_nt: TGCGCCAGCAGCTTGGGTTCGGGACAGGCCCAAGAGACCCAGTACTTC
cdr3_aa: CASSLGSGQAQETQYF

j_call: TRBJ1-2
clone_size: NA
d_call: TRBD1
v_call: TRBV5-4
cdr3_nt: TGTGCCAGCAGCTTGACGGGACAGGGGTTCCGCTACACCTTC
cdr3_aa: CASSLTGQGFRYTF

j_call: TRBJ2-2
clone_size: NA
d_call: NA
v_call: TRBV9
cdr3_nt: TGTGCCAGCAGCGTAGGACTAGTCGGTCCCGGGGAGCTGTTTTTT
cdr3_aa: CASSVGLVGPGELFF

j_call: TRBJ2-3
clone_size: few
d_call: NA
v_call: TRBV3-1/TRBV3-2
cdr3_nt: TGTGCCAGCAGCCAAGATGTCAGCACAGATACGCAGTATTTT
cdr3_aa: CASSQDVSTDTQYF

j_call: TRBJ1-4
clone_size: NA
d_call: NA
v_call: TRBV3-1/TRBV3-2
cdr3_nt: TGTGCCAGCAGCCAAATGCGCGTTGCAACTAATGAAAAACTGTTTTTT
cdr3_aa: CASSQMRVATNEKLFF

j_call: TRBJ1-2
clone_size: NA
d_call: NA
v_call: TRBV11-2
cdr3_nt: TGTGCCAGCAGCTTAACCGGCGGAATTCGGGACTATGGCTACACCTTC
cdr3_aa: CASSLTGGIRDYGYTF

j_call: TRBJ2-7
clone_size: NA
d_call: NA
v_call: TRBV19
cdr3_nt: TGTGCCAGTAGTTCGAGCCGGGACACCCTCTCCTACGAGCAGTACTTC
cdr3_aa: CASSSSRDTLSYEQYF